This T cell receptor (beta chain) came from a study of vaccination effects on CD4 cells after COVID-19. Repertoires were generated with immunoSEQ multiplex PCR, while TCRdb's copy carries only in-frame clones and drops some. Among about 50,000 clones listed, 65% to 80% were seen once. V dropped 4 bases and J dropped 7 bases, with 10 bases sitting between them. In germline, CDR1 is LGHDT, CDR2 YNNKEL (reference sequence). The CDR3 runs 12 residues. Antigen-specific CD4+ T cells were first expanded with viral peptide pools by the ViraFEST assay and only then sequenced. Cells that had been cultured for roughly ten days were the source of isolated CD4+ T cells. The vaccine given was either BNT162b2 or mRNA-1273, in two doses. With respect to this clone: Its antigen remains unidentified.

The TCR was taken from a human donor who received a COVID-19 vaccine. The chain is built from TRBV3-1 (or the pseudogene TRBV3-2) and TRBJ1-1, with D hard to call. The material sequenced was CD4+ T cells from PBMCs cultured with HCoV-OC43 spike peptides, taken after COVID-19 vaccination. The subset was: HCoV-OC43 spike overlapping peptide pool stimulation. DNA of the CDR3: TGTGCCAGCAGCCCCTCCGGGGTTGAAGCTTTCTTT. This translates into CASSPSGVEAFF.